This T cell receptor beta chain is drawn from a study of T cells after yellow fever vaccination. Turning to the study itself: SMART-Seq v4 Ultra Low Input served to prepare low-cell-number fractions. General study results and limits: On re-exposure, the response was weaker but peaked faster, at day 5 versus 15.

From the 5' RACE reads, TCRdb called clonotypes with MiXCR, one entry per CDR3 protein. The sample lists 500,000 to 650,000 distinct CDR3 sequences, roughly 13% seen once, with about 14% in the top ten. Germline CDR1 is LGHNA and CDR2 is YNFKEQ. V was clipped by 5 bases and J by 5 bases; unmatched bases: 9. The CDR3 is 14 residues long. On this clonotype itself: No antigen is known for it.

Sequences were derived from PBMCs, sampled on the day of the yellow fever booster vaccination. The sequence derives from a man aged 30 to 39 who received the YFV17D yellow fever vaccine. This chain uses TRBV4-2 with TRBJ2-7, with TRBD1 matching 7 bases. CDR3 coding DNA: TGTGCCAGCAGCAACGGACAGGTGAGGGACGAGCAGTACTTC. It specifies CASSNGQVRDEQYF.